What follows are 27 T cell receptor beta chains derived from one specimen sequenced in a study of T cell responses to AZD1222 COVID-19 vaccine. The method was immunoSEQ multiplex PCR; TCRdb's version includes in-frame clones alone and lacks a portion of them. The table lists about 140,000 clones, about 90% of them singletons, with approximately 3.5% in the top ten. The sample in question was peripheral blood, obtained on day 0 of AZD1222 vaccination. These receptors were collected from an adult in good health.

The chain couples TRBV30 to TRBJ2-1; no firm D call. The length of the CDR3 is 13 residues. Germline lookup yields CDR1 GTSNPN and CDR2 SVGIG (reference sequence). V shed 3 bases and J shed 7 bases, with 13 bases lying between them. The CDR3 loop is CAWSSIRWNEQFF. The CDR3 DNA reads TGTGCCTGGAGCTCCATTCGGTGGAATGAGCAGTTCTTC.

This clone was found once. CDR3 DNA: TGTGCCAGCAGCAATTACGCCCAAAATCAGCCCCAGCATTTT. Its protein is CASSNYAQNQPQHF. This sequence joins TRBV28 and TRBJ1-5; D is ambiguous. CDR3 length: 14 residues. V was cut by 6 bases and J by 4 bases, with 13 bases left in between. Per the germline V gene, CDR1 is MDHEN and CDR2 is SYDVKM.

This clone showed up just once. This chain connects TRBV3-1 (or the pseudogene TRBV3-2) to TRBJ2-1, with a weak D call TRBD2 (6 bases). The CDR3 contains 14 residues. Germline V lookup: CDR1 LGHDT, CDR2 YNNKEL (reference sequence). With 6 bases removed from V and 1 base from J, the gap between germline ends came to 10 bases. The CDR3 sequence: CASSTSRSYNEQFF. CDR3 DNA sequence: TGTGCCAGCAGTACTAGCCGTTCCTACAATGAGCAGTTCTTC.

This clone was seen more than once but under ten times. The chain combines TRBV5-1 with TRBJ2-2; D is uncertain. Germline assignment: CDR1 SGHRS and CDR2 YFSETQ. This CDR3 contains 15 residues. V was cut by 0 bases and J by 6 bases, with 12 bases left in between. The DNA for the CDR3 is TGCGCCAGCAGCTTGGTTGAGTTTAGCTCCGGGGAGCTGTTTTTT. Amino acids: CASSLVEFSSGELFF.

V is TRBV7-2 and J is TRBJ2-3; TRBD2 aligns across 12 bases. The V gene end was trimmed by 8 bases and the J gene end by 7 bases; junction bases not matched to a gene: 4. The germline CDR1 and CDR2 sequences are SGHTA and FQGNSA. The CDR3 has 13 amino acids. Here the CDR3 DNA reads TGTGCCAGCCGGACTAGCGGGACAAATACGCAGTATTTT. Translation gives CASRTSGTNTQYF.

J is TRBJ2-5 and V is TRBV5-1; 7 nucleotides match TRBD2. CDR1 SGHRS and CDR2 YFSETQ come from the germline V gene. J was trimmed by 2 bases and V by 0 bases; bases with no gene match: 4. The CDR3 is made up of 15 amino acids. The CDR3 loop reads CASSLGSGRQETQYF. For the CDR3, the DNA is TGCGCCAGCAGCTTGGGCTCCGGGAGGCAAGAGACCCAGTACTTC.

CDR3 DNA: TGTGCCAGTAGTATTGTCCCAGTCTCTAGCACAGATACGCAGTATTTT. Translating gives CASSIVPVSSTDTQYF. The chain combines TRBV19 with TRBJ2-3, with D hard to call. This CDR3 is built from 16 residues. The germline V gene encodes CDR1 LNHDA and CDR2 SQIVND (reference sequence). Trimming stripped 3 bases from V and 0 bases from J, with 13 bases between.

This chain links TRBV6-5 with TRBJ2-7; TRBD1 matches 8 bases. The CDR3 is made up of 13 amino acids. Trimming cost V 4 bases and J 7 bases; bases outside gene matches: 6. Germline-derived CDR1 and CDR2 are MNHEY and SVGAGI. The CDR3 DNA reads TGTGCCAGCAGTTTCACAGGGGGACGGGAGCAGTACTTC. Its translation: CASSFTGGREQYF.

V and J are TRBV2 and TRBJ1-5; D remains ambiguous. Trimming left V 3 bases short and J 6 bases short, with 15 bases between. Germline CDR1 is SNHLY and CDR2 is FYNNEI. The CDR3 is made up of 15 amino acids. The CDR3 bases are TGTGCCAGCAGTGAGAGTCTGGGGATCACTCAGCCCCAGCATTTT. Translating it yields CASSESLGITQPQHF.

The CDR3 DNA is TGTGCCAGCAGATCATTCCTACAGGGGGGAGGGACCGGGGAGCTGTTTTTT. It encodes CASRSFLQGGGTGELFF. This sequence joins TRBV6-8 and TRBJ2-2; TRBD1 might be the D (8 bases). The CDR3 contains 17 residues. Germline loops: CDR1 MNHGY, CDR2 SAAAGT. V lost 6 bases and J lost 5, with 22 bases in between.

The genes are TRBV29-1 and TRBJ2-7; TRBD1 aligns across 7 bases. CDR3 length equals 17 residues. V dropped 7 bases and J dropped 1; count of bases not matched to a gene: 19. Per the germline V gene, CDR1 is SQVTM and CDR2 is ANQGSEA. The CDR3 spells CSGIGVSWGTDSYEQYF. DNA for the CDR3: TGCAGCGGTATTGGGGTATCTTGGGGGACAGATTCCTACGAGCAGTACTTC.

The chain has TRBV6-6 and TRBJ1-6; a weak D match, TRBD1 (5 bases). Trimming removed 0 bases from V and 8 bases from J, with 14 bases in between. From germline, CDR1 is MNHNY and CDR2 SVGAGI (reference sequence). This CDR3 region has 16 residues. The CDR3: CASSYSGHVGDSPLHF. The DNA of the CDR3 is TGTGCCAGCAGTTACTCCGGTCACGTGGGGGATTCACCCCTCCACTTT.

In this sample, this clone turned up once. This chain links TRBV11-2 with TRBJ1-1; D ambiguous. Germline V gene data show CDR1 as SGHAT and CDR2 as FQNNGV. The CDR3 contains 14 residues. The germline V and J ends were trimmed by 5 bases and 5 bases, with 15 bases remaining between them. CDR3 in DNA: TGTGCCAGCAGCCCGCCGGGCCCGTCGACTGAAGCTTTCTTT. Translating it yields CASSPPGPSTEAFF.

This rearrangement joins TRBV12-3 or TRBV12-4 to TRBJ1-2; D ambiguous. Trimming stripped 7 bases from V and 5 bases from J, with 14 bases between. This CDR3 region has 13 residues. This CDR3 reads CASTPGGPYGYTF. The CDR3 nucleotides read TGTGCCAGCACTCCCGGCGGCCCTTATGGCTACACCTTC.

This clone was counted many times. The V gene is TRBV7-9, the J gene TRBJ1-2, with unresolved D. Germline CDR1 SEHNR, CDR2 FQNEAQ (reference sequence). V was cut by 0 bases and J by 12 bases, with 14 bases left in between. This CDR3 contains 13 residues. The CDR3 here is CASSLAVSQLNTF. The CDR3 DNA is TGTGCCAGCAGCTTAGCAGTAAGCCAGCTGAACACCTTC.

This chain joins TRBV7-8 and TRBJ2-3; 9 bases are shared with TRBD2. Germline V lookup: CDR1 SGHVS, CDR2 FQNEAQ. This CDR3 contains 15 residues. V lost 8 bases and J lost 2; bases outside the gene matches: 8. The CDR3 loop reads CASSSLAGYTDTQYF. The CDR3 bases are TGTGCCAGCTCCTCTCTAGCGGGGTACACAGATACGCAGTATTTT.

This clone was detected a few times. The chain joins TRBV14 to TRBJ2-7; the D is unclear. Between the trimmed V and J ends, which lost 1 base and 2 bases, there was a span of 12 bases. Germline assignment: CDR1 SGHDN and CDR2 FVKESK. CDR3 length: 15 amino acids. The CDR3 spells CASSQGSGFAYEQYF. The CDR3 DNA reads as TGTGCCAGCAGCCAAGGCTCAGGTTTTGCCTACGAGCAGTACTTC.

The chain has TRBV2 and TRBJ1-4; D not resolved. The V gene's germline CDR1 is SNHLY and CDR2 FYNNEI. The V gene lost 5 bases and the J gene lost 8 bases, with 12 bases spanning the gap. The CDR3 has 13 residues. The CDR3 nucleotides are TGTGCCAGCAGTCGATCTATGGAGGAAAAACTGTTTTTT. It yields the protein CASSRSMEEKLFF.

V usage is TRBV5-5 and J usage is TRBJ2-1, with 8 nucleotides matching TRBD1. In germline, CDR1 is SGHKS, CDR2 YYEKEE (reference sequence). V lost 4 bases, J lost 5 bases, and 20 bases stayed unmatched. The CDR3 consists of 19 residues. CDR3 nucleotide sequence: TGTGCCAGCAGCCGGAGGTATTCGGACAGGGTTATTGTCCACAATGAGCAGTTCTTC. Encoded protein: CASSRRYSDRVIVHNEQFF.

CDR3 bases: TGCAGCGTTGAAGCCGCTACAGGGTCCTACGAGCAGTACTTC. Translating gives CSVEAATGSYEQYF. This sequence joins TRBV29-1 and TRBJ2-7; D is possibly TRBD1 (6 bases). This CDR3 is 14 amino acids long. The ends were cut back, 1 base at V and 1 base at J, with 11 bases in the middle. The germline CDR1 and CDR2 sequences are SQVTM and ANQGSEA.

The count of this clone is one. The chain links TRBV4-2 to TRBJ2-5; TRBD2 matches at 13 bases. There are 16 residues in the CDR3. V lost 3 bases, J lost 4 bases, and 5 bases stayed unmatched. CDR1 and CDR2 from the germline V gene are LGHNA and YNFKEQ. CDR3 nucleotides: TGTGCCAGCAGCCACACTAGCGGGAGGGCCCTAGAGACCCAGTACTTC. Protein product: CASSHTSGRALETQYF.

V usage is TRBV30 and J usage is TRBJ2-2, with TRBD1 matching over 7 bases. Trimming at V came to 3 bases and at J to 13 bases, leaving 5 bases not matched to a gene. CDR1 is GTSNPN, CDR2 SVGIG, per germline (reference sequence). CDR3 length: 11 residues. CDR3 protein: CAWSTGTVLFF. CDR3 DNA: TGTGCCTGGAGCACCGGGACAGTGCTGTTTTTT.

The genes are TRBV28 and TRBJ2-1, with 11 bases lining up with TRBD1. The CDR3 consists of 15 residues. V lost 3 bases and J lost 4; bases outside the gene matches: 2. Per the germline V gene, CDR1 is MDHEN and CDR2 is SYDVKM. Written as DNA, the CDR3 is TGTGCCAGCAGTTTCGGGACAGGGGGTTACAATGAGCAGTTCTTC. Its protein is CASSFGTGGYNEQFF.

The CDR3 is CASSFSGAEQFF. CDR3 DNA: TGCGCCAGCAGCTTTAGCGGGGCTGAGCAGTTCTTC. This rearrangement joins TRBV5-1 to TRBJ2-1; TRBD2 agrees at 8 bases. The CDR3 is 12 amino acids. With V trimmed by 2 bases and J by 9 bases, 1 base remained unmatched. Germline loops: CDR1 SGHRS, CDR2 YFSETQ. Based on the CDR3 plus reference TRBV5-1 and TRBJ2-1, the full variable domain is KAGVTQTPRYLIKTRGQQVTLSCSPISGHRSVSWYQQTPGQGLQFLFEYFSETQRNKGNFPGRFSGRQFSNSRSEMNVSTLELGDSALYLCASSFSGAEQFFGPGTRLTVL.

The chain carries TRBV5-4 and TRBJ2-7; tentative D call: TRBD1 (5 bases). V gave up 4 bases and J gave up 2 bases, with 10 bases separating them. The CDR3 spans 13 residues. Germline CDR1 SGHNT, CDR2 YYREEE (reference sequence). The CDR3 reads CASSPGSTYEQYF. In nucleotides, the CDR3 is TGTGCCAGCAGCCCAGGGTCAACCTACGAGCAGTACTTC.

DNA of the CDR3: TGTGCCAGCAGCTTGGGGGCCGGGCACACTGAAGCTTTCTTT. It translates to CASSLGAGHTEAFF. The genes are TRBV5-4 and TRBJ1-1; D remains unclear. V lost 0 bases and J 3 bases, leaving 9 bases between the germline ends. The CDR3 runs to 14 residues. Germline lookup yields CDR1 SGHNT and CDR2 YYREEE (reference sequence).

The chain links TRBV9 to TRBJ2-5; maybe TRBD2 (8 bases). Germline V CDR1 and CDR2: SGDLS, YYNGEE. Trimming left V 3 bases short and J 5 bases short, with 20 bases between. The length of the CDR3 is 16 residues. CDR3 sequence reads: CASSEAGRGRWETQYF. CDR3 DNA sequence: TGTGCCAGCAGCGAGGCCGGGAGGGGGCGATGGGAGACCCAGTACTTC. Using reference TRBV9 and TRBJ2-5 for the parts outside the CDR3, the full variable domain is DSGVTQTPKHLITATGQRVTLRCSPRSGDLSVYWYQQSLDQGLQFLIQYYNGEERAKGNILERFSAQQFPDLHSELNLSSLELGDSALYFCASSEAGRGRWETQYFGPGTRLLVL.